These 2 T cell receptor beta chains share one sample of origin, sequenced in a study of STAT3 mutations in large granular lymphocyte leukemia. Notes on the study in general: Every T-cell large granular lymphocyte leukemia patient had at least one immunodominant TCR beta clonotype.

These receptors' antigens are unknown. Produced via immunoSEQ multiplex PCR; TCRdb's table is partial and in-frame only. The sample lists over 10,000 clones, 81% seen once, with around 52% in the top ten. Material: peripheral blood mononuclear cells. These receptor sequences come from a man aged 60 to 75 with T-cell large granular lymphocyte leukemia. Some clones in this sample may be carry-over from other donors' samples.

J is TRBJ1-2 and V is TRBV7-2; a weak D match, TRBD1 (6 bases). This CDR3 is 17 amino acids long. V was shortened by 5 bases and J by 4 bases, with 23 bases between the two germline ends. Germline V gene sequence: CDR1 SGHTA, CDR2 FQGNSA. The CDR3 loop is CASSLVGGAGRSYGYTF. Written as DNA, the CDR3 is TGTGCCAGCAGCCTAGTGGGGGGGGCAGGGCGGTCCTATGGCTACACCTTC.

There are a few counts of this clone. The chain employs TRBV10-1 and TRBJ2-2; D is undetermined. Trimming stripped 6 bases from V and 8 bases from J, with 13 bases between. Germline-derived CDR1 and CDR2 are WNHNN and SYGVQD (reference sequence). This CDR3 spans 13 amino acids. The CDR3 nucleotides read TGCGCCAGCAGCCCGACGGTCGCTGGGGAGCTGTTTTTT. This translates into CASSPTVAGELFF.